This T cell receptor (beta chain) was found in a study of blood T cells in healthy people across ages. A J-beta primer mix and a sample-barcoded 5' primer were used in a second PCR of about 7 to 11 cycles. Researchers report that a template-switch adaptor with 12 random nucleotides tagged each cDNA molecule. One entry per CDR3 protein, called by TCRdb with MiXCR from the 5' RACE reads. In the table there are around 1,000,000 distinct CDR3 sequences, about 25% of which are singletons. Study observations and caveats: Observed TCR beta diversity per million T cells went down as age went up. This fall followed a roughly linear course with age.

Germline trimming cut 5 bases from V and 9 bases from J; bases unmatched to any gene: 6. Germline CDR1 and CDR2: LGHNA and YSLEER. The CDR3 covers 14 residues. A word on this clonotype: The antigen is undetermined.

This sample also belongs to another study, concerning T cells of mothers and their children.

This chain joins TRBV4-3 and TRBJ2-4; 11 bases map to TRBD1. The sequenced material came from blood. The clonotype was recovered from a girl aged 2 to 10 in good health. The chain's CDR3 is CASSFGQGASIQYF. The CDR3 nucleotides are TGCGCCAGCAGCTTCGGACAGGGGGCAAGCATTCAGTACTTC.